Following are 5 T cell receptor beta chains from one sample sequenced in a study of identical twins. TCRdb re-called the 5' RACE reads with MiXCR, one entry per CDR3 protein. Of 210,000 or so distinct CDR3 sequences in the sample, approximately 15% are singletons; the top ten hold around two fifths. The data were also submitted as part of a second study, on T cells expressing NK-cell markers.

The sequenced material came from CD8+ T cells sorted from blood. These receptors all stem from a woman younger than 35 in good health.

This clonotype was seen a few times. The J gene is TRBJ1-2, the V gene TRBV25-1; weak D call: TRBD1 (6 bases). Trimming removed 7 bases from V and 6 bases from J, with 9 bases in between. The CDR3 is 11 amino acids. CDR1 is MGHDK, CDR2 SYGVNS, per germline. Written as DNA, the CDR3 is TGTGCCAGCAAAACAGGGCATGGCTACACCTTC. As protein: CASKTGHGYTF.

The chain carries TRBV7-2 and TRBJ2-7; TRBD1 is a possible D gene (6 bases). Looked up from germline, CDR1 is SGHTA and CDR2 is FQGNSA. This CDR3 has 14 residues. The V gene lost 1 base and the J gene lost 4 bases, with 11 bases spanning the gap. The CDR3 reads CASSLVPQGYEQYF. Written as DNA, the CDR3 is TGTGCCAGCAGCTTAGTTCCCCAGGGGTACGAGCAGTACTTC.

This chain connects TRBV20-1 to TRBJ2-7, with TRBD1 matching 8 bases. CDR3 length equals 15 residues. Germline trimming cut 2 bases from V and 3 bases from J; bases unmatched to any gene: 9. Germline CDR1 is DFQATT and CDR2 is SNEGSKA (reference sequence). The CDR3 region is CSARPRTGQNYEQYF. CDR3 sequence (DNA): TGCAGTGCTAGACCTCGGACAGGGCAAAACTACGAGCAGTACTTC.

A few counts support this clonotype. This rearrangement joins TRBV20-1 to TRBJ1-3; unclear D gene. V lost 6 bases and J lost 3, with 18 bases in between. CDR3 length: 15 residues. CDR1 DFQATT and CDR2 SNEGSKA come from the germline V gene (reference sequence). CDR3 sequence: CSANDDLFLGNTIYF. CDR3 DNA: TGCAGTGCAAATGATGACCTGTTTCTTGGAAACACCATATATTTT.

This clonotype was detected only a few times. The V call is TRBV5-5, the J call TRBJ1-1, with 7 bases lining up with TRBD1. This CDR3 is built from 14 residues. The germline V gene encodes CDR1 SGHKS and CDR2 YYEKEE (reference sequence). The V gene end was trimmed by 4 bases and the J gene end by 0 bases; junction bases not matched to a gene: 3. CDR3 nucleotide sequence: TGTGCCAGCAGCCGGACAGGACTGAACACTGAAGCTTTCTTT. This gives the protein CASSRTGLNTEAFF.